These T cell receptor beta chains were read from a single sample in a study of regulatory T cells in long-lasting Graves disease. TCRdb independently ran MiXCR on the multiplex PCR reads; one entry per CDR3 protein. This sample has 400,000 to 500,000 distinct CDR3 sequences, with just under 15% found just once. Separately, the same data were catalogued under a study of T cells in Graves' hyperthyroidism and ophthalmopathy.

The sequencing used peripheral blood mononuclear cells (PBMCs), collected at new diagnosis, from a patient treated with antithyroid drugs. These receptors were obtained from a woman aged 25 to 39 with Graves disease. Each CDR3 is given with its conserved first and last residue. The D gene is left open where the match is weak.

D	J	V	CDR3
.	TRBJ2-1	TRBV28	CASSFPPAGSAYNEQFF
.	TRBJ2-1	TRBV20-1	CSARTPGSEQFF
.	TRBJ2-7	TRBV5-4	CASSVLGGPNEQYF
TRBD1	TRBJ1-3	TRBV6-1	CASQGQGVNTIYF
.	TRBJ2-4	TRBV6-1	CATTESGPGIAKNIQYF
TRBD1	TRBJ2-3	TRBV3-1	CASSQAGDRTTDTQYF
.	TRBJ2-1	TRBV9	CASSALGGSYEQFF
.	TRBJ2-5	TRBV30	CAWSVETKGTQYF
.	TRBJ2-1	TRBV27	CASTILSGNEQFF
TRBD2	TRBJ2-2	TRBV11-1	CASSQRASGTGELFF
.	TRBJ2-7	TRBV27	CASSPSKSRYEQYF
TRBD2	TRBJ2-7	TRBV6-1	CASMRGEAGVNEQYF
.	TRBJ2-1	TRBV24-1	CATGDNEQFF
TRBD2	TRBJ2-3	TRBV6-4	CASSEITSGPQYF
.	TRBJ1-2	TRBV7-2	CASSPFQLGLYGYTF
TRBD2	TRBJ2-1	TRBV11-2	CASSLELLAGYNEQFF
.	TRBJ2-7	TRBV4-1	CASSQVRDSKGSYEQYF
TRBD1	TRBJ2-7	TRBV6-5	CASSSGTGDSEQYF
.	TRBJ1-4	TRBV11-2	CASSSLGRLEEKLFF
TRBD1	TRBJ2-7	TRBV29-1	CSASGTGSEQYF
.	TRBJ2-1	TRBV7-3	CASSPFPGLLGEQFF
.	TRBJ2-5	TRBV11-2	CASSLGYVGETQYF
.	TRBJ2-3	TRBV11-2	CASSLDGGLSPSRTDTQYF
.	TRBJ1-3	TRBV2	CASSEAFSGNTIYF
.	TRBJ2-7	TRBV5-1	CASSSSLTEQYF
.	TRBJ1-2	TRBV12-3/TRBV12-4	CASTTGGAAYGYTF
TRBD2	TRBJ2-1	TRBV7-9	CASSRLAGSGGEQFF
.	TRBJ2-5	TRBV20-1	CSATQGKETQYF
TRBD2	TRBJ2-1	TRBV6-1	CASSRTPPGTSSSRHEQFF
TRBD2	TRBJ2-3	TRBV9	CASSVRLAGGSGPDTQYF
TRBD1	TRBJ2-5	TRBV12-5	CASGSRLTGGVETQYF
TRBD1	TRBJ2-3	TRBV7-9	CASRRDSLSTDTQYF
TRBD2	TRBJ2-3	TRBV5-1	CASSLGGLGADTQYF
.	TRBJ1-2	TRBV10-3	CAISEGAWGYTF
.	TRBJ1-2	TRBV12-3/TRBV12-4	CASSFNGPDYGYTF
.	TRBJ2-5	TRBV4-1	CASSQDEQGKTQYF
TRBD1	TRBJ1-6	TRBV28	CASSLTGPYNSPLHF
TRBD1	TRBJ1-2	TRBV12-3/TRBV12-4	CASSLGQGDLNYGYTF
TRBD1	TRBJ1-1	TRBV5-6	CASSLGDSAIEAFF
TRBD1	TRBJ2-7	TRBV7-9	CASSLRDRFYEQYF
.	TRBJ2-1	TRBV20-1	CSARDQRGRSNEQFF
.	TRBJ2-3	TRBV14	CASSPAGRNTQYF
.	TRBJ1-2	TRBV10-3	CAISDQSSGAFYGYTF
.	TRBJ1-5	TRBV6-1	CASSEAKPQHF
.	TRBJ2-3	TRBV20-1	CSARGAGLDTQYF